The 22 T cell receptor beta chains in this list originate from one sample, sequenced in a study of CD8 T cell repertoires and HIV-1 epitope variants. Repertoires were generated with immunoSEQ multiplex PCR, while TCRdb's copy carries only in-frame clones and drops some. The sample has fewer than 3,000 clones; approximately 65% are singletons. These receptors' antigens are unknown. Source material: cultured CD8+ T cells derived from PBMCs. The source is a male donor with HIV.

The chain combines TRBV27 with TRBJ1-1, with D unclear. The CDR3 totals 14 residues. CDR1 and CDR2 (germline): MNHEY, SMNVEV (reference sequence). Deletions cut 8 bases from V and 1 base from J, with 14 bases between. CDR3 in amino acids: CASLDRAGNTEAFF. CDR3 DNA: TGTGCCAGCCTCGATCGGGCAGGGAACACTGAAGCTTTCTTT.

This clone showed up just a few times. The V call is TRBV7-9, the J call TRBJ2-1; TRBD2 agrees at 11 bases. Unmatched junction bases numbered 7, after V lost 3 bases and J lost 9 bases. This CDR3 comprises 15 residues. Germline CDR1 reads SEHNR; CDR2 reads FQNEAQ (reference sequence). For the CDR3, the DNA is TGTGCCAGCAGCTTCGGGACTCTAGCGGGAGGTGAGCAGTTCTTC. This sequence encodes CASSFGTLAGGEQFF.

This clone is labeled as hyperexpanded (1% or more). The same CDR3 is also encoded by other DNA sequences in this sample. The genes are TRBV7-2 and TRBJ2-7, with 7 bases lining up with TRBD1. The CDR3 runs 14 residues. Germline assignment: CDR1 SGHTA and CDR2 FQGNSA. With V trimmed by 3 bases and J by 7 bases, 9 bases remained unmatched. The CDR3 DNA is TGTGCCAGCAGCTTGGGACAGTACCTTCGTGAGCAGTACTTC. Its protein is CASSLGQYLREQYF.

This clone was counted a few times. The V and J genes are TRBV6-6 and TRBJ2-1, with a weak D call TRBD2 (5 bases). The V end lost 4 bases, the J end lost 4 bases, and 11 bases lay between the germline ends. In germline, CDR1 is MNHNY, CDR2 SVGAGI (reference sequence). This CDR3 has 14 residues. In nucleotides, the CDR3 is TGTGCCAGCAGTTCCCCGACTATTTACAATGAGCAGTTCTTC. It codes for CASSSPTIYNEQFF.

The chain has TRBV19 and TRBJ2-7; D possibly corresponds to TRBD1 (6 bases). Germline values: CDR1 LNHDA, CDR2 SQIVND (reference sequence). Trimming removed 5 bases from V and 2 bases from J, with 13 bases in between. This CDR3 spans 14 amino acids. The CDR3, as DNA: TGTGCCAGTAGTTCTCACAGGGTGCCCTACGAGCAGTACTTC. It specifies CASSSHRVPYEQYF.

Here the CDR3 reads CASSLGFNTGELFF. As DNA, the CDR3 is TGTGCCAGCAGCTTGGGATTTAACACCGGGGAGCTGTTTTTT. The chain recombines TRBV5-6 with TRBJ2-2, with D uncertain. The CDR3 sequence is 14 residues long. V lost 0 bases, J lost 2 bases, and 5 bases lay in between. CDR1 and CDR2 from the germline V gene are SGHDT and YYEEEE.

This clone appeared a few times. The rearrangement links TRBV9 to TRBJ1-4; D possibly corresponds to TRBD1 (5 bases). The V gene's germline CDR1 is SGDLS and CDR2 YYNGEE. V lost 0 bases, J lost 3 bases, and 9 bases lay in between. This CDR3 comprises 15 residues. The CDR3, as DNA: TGTGCCAGCAGCGTAGGAGGACACTCTAATGAAAAACTGTTTTTT. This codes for CASSVGGHSNEKLFF.

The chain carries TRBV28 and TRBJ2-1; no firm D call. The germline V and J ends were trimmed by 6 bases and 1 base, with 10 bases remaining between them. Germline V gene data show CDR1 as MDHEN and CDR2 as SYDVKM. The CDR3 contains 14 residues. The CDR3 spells CASRGGGSYNEQFF. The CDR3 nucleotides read TGTGCCAGCAGGGGCGGCGGTTCCTACAATGAGCAGTTCTTC. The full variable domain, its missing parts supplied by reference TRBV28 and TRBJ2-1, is DVKVTQSSRYLVKRTGEKVFLECVQDMDHENMFWYRQDPGLGLRLIYFSYDVKMKEKGDIPEGYSVSREKKERFSLILESASTNQTSMYLCASRGGGSYNEQFFGPGTRLTVL.

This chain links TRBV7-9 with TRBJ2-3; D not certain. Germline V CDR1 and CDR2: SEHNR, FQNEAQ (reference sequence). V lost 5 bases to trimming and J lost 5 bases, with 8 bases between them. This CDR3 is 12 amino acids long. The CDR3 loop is CASSPSKDTQYF. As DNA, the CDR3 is TGTGCCAGCAGCCCCTCAAAAGATACGCAGTATTTT.

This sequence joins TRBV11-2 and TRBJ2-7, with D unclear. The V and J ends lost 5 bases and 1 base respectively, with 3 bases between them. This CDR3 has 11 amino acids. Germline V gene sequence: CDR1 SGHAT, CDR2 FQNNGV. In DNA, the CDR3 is TGTGCCAGCAGCGCTTCCTACGAGCAGTACTTC. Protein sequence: CASSASYEQYF.

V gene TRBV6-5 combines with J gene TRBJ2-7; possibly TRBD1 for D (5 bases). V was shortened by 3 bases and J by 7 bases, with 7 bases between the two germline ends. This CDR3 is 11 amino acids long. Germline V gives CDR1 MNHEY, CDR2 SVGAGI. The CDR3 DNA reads TGTGCCAGCAGTTATGGGGCAGAGCAGTACTTC. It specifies CASSYGAEQYF.

The CDR3 nucleotides read TGCAGCGTGATAGGACAGGGGCTTTGGGAAAAGTTCTTC. It yields the protein CSVIGQGLWEKFF. The gene calls are TRBV29-1 and TRBJ2-1; 9 bases are a match to TRBD1. V gave up 6 bases and J gave up 14 bases; unmatched junction bases: 14. Germline loops: CDR1 SQVTM, CDR2 ANQGSEA. The CDR3 sequence is 13 residues long.

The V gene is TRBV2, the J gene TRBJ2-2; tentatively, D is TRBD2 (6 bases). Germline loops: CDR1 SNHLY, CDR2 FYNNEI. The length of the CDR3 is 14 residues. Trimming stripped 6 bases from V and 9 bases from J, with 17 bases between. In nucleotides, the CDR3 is TGTGCCAGCAGCACCGGGACTGGCTCCTGGGAGCTGTTTTTT. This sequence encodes CASSTGTGSWELFF.

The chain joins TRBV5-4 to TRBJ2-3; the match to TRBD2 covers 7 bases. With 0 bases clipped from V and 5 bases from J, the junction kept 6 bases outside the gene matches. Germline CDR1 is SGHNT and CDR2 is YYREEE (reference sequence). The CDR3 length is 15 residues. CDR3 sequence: CASSLDGGGKDTQYF. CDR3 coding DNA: TGTGCCAGCAGCTTGGATGGCGGGGGAAAAGATACGCAGTATTTT.

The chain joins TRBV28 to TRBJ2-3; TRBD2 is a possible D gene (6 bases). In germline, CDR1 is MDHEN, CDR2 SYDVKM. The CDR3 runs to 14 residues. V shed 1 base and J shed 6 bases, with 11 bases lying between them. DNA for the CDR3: TGTGCCAGCAGTTTATTGGGGGGAATGGATACGCAGTATTTT. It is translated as CASSLLGGMDTQYF.

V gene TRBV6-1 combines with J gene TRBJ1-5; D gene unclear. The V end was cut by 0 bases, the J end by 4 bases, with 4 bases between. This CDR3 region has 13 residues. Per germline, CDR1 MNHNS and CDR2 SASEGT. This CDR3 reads CASSEAFNQPQHF. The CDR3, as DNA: TGTGCCAGCAGTGAAGCATTTAATCAGCCCCAGCATTTT.

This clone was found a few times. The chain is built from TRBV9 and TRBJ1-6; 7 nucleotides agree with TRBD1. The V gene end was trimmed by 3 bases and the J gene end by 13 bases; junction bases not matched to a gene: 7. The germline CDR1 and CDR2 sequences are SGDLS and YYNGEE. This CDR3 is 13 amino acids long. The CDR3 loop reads CASSAGQTLPLHF. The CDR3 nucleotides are TGTGCCAGCAGCGCGGGACAGACCCTGCCCCTCCACTTT.

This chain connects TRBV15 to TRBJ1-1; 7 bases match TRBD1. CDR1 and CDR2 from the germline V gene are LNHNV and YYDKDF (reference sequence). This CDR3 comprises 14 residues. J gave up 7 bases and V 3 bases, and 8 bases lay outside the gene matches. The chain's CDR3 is CATSRSRGTDEAFF. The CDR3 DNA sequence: TGTGCCACCAGCAGGTCCCGTGGGACAGATGAAGCTTTCTTT.

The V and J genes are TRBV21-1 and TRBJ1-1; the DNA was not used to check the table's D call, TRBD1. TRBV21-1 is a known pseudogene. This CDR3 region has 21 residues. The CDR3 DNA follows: TGTGCCAGCAGGATACAAAGGAGGGGACAGGTGCCATCCAGAGCGAACACTGAAGCTTTCTTT. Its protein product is CASRIQRRGQVPSRANTEAFF.

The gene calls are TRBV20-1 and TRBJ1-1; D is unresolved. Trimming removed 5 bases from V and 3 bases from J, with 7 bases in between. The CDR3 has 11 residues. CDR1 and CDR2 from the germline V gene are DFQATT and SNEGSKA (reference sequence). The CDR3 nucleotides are TGCAGTGCTCGAGCCCACACTGAAGCTTTCTTT. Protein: CSARAHTEAFF.

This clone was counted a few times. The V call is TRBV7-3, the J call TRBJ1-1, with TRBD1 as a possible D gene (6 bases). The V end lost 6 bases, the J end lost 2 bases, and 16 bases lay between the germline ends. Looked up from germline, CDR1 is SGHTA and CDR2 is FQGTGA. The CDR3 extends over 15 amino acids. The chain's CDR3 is CASSLGWGANTEAFF. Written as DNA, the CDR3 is TGTGCCAGCAGTCTTGGTTGGGGGGCTAACACTGAAGCTTTCTTT.

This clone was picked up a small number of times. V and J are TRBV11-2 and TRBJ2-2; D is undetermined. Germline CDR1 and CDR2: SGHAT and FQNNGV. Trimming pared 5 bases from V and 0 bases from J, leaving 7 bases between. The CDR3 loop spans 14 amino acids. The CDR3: CASSVTANTGELFF. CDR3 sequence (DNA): TGTGCCAGCAGCGTAACAGCGAACACCGGGGAGCTGTTTTTT. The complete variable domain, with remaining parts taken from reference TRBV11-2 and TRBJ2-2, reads EAGVAQSPRYKIIEKRQSVAFWCNPISGHATLYWYQQILGQGPKLLIQFQNNGVVDDSQLPKDRFSAERLKGVDSTLKIQPAKLEDSAVYLCASSVTANTGELFFGEGSRLTVL.